What follows are 8 T cell receptor beta chains derived from one specimen sequenced in a study of vaccination and CD4 T cells after COVID-19. Their target antigens are unknown. Treatment denoted: roughly 11-day PBMC culture with coronavirus spike peptide pools or control peptides (ViraFEST assay). The Oncomine TCR Beta short-read assay was what sequenced the DNA obtained from cultured CD4+ T cells. TCRdb reanalysed the PCR reads using MiXCR and keeps one entry per CDR3 protein. In the table there are about 14,000 distinct CDR3 sequences, around 20% of which are singletons. Sequencing used cultured CD4+ T cells from blood. These receptors all come from a human donor with COVID-19.

The chain uses TRBV2 and TRBJ2-1; no reliable D call. The CDR3 is made up of 13 amino acids. Between the trimmed V and J ends, which lost 2 bases and 5 bases, there was a span of 7 bases. CDR1 is SNHLY and CDR2 is FYNNEI in the germline V gene. This chain's CDR3 is CASSELVNNEQFF. The CDR3 bases are TGTGCCAGCAGTGAATTGGTGAACAATGAGCAGTTCTTC. Based on the CDR3 plus reference TRBV2 and TRBJ2-1, the full variable domain is EPEVTQTPSHQVTQMGQEVILRCVPISNHLYFYWYRQILGQKVEFLVSFYNNEISEKSEIFDDQFSVERPDGSNFTLKIRSTKLEDSAMYFCASSELVNNEQFFGPGTRLTVL.

This clonotype was seen more than once but under ten times. The CDR3 DNA reads as TGTGCCAGTAGTATAGGCGGACCGCCGGATGGCTACACCTTC. Encoded protein: CASSIGGPPDGYTF. The genes are TRBV19 and TRBJ1-2; no clear D. This CDR3 spans 14 amino acids. Germline CDR1 is LNHDA and CDR2 is SQIVND (reference sequence). Trimming cost V 1 base and J 6 bases, with 12 bases left between them.

V usage is TRBV25-1 and J usage is TRBJ1-1, with D possibly matching TRBD1 (5 bases). The V and J ends lost 6 bases and 0 bases respectively, with 11 bases between them. The CDR3 runs 14 residues. The germline gives CDR1 MGHDK, CDR2 SYGVNS. CDR3 nucleotides: TGTGCCAGCAGAACAGGACCGCTGAACACTGAAGCTTTCTTT. Its protein is CASRTGPLNTEAFF. Full variable domain (missing parts from reference TRBV25-1 and TRBJ1-1): EADIYQTPRYLVIGTGKKITLECSQTMGHDKMYWYQQDPGMELHLIHYSYGVNSTEKGDLSSESTVSRIRTEHFPLTLESARPSHTSQYLCASRTGPLNTEAFFGQGTRLTVV.

The V gene is TRBV20-1, the J gene TRBJ1-1; perhaps TRBD1 as D (5 bases). CDR1 and CDR2 from the germline V gene are DFQATT and SNEGSKA (reference sequence). This CDR3 has 13 residues. The germline V and J ends were trimmed by 3 bases and 1 base, with 9 bases remaining between them. This CDR3 reads CSARPTGNTEAFF. The CDR3 region has the DNA TGCAGTGCTAGGCCTACAGGGAACACTGAAGCTTTCTTT.

The rearrangement joins TRBV12-3 or TRBV12-4 to TRBJ2-3; D not certain. Trimming took 6 bases from V and 3 from J, leaving 4 bases between them. This CDR3 region has 11 residues. Here the CDR3 reads CASRATDTQYF. CDR3 in DNA: TGTGCCAGCAGAGCTACAGATACGCAGTATTTT.

The rearrangement joins TRBV5-1 to TRBJ2-3; TRBD1 might be the D (6 bases). This CDR3 is 14 amino acids long. V was pared by 4 bases and J by 7 bases, with 16 bases between. Germline V lookup: CDR1 SGHRS, CDR2 YFSETQ. The CDR3 loop reads CASSGNAGVYTQYF. CDR3 DNA sequence: TGCGCCAGCAGCGGAAATGCAGGGGTTTATACGCAGTATTTT.

This clonotype is medium-sized (0.01 to 0.1%) by share. The chain uses TRBV6-1 and TRBJ2-2; 7 nucleotides agree with TRBD1. With 6 bases clipped from V and 7 bases from J, the junction kept 5 bases outside the gene matches. Germline assignment: CDR1 MNHNS and CDR2 SASEGT. The CDR3 is 13 residues long. The CDR3 DNA sequence: TGTGCCAGCAGCTTGACAGGGAGCGGGGAGCTGTTTTTT. It translates to CASSLTGSGELFF.

The CDR3 DNA sequence: TGCAGTGCCTCGGGACTAGTGGGGGGGTCTGAGACCCAGTACTTC. This gives the protein CSASGLVGGSETQYF. The chain employs TRBV20-1 and TRBJ2-5, with 8 bases matching TRBD2. Unmatched junction bases numbered 14, after V lost 6 bases and J lost 5 bases. The germline V gene has CDR1 DFQATT and CDR2 SNEGSKA (reference sequence). This CDR3 is built from 15 residues.